In its sample, the clone carrying this T cell receptor beta chain was seen a few times. This sample stems from a study of blood T cells in healthy people across ages. A second PCR of about 6 to 12 cycles used a sample-barcoded 5' primer and a J-beta primer mix. TCRdb recomputed calls from the 5' RACE reads with MiXCR, one row per CDR3 protein. The table records hundreds of thousands of distinct CDR3 sequences, approximately 49% of them present only once. CDR1 and CDR2 from the germline V gene are DFQATT and SNEGSKA (reference sequence). This CDR3 region has 13 residues. The receptor was derived from a woman in her fifties or sixties in good health. The sample taken for sequencing was blood. The J gene is TRBJ2-5, the V gene TRBV20-1; maybe TRBD1 (6 bases). The DNA matches TRBJ2-7 better at its end, which makes the J call doubtful. The CDR3 spells CSATTGKTYEQYF. DNA for the CDR3: TGCAGTGCAACGACAGGAAAAACGTACGAGCAGTACTTC.